Listed below are T cell receptor beta chains from one sample, sequenced in a study of shared clonotypes between healthy human individuals. Sequencing was performed with immunoSEQ multiplex PCR; in TCRdb, only in-frame clones are kept and a portion is missing. The data contain 550,000 to 800,000 clones, around 74% of them seen just once; the ten biggest clones take up over 1.5%. Sequencing was done on a sample of memory CD4+ T cells sorted from blood. The source of these receptors is a woman aged 25 to 39 in good health. Both conserved end residues are part of each CDR3. A D gene is named only where the DNA matches it firmly. Only part of the rows carry a size: once, few, many, or a class if the clone is expanded.

>TRBJ2-5|-|-|TRBV5-8
CASSLYPGLAETQYF
TGTGCCAGCAGCTTGTATCCGGGATTAGCGGAGACCCAGTACTTC
>TRBJ2-1|TRBD2|-|TRBV5-1
CASSLRTSANEQFF
TGCGCCAGCAGCCTTCGGACTAGCGCCAATGAGCAGTTCTTC
>TRBJ1-2|-|-|TRBV4-1
CASRDPGRGYGYTF
TGCGCCAGCAGGGATCCGGGACGGGGCTATGGCTACACCTTC
>TRBJ1-2|TRBD1|-|TRBV6-5
CASSYSRQGALGYTF
TGTGCCAGCAGTTACTCTAGGCAGGGGGCCTTAGGCTACACCTTC
>TRBJ2-5|TRBD1|many|TRBV27
CASSKGTGPDFLQETQYF
TGTGCCAGCAGTAAGGGGACAGGCCCTGATTTCCTCCAAGAGACCCAGTACTTC
>TRBJ2-1|-|-|TRBV28
CASRPLVSRSYNEQFF
TGTGCCAGCAGACCACTAGTTTCCAGGTCCTACAATGAGCAGTTCTTC
>TRBJ2-4|-|-|TRBV28
CASRQVGLAKNIQYF
TGTGCCAGCCGACAGGTTGGACTAGCCAAAAACATTCAGTACTTC
>TRBJ1-1|-|-|TRBV19
CASSARQASNTEAFF
TGTGCCAGTAGTGCCCGACAGGCCTCGAACACTGAAGCTTTCTTT
>TRBJ1-5|-|few|TRBV9
CASSVGSANQPQHF
TGTGCCAGCAGCGTAGGGTCAGCTAATCAGCCCCAGCATTTT
>TRBJ1-2|TRBD1|-|TRBV7-8
CASSLIRTGGYYGYTF
TGTGCCAGCAGCTTAATTCGGACAGGGGGCTACTATGGCTACACCTTC
>TRBJ2-7|-|-|TRBV11-2
CASSLEVGEQYF
TGTGCCAGCAGCTTAGAGGTCGGCGAGCAGTACTTC
>TRBJ1-1|-|-|TRBV5-4
CASSLDPNTEAFF
TGTGCCAGCAGCTTGGACCCTAACACTGAAGCTTTCTTT
>TRBJ1-1|-|-|TRBV7-9
CASRRGTNTEAFF
TGTGCCAGCAGGCGAGGGACGAACACTGAAGCTTTCTTT
>TRBJ2-7|TRBD1|-|TRBV27
CASSYGTGYEQYF
TGTGCCAGCAGTTACGGGACAGGCTACGAGCAGTACTTC
>TRBJ2-3|TRBD2|-|TRBV11-2
CASSLELAGGTDTQYF
TGTGCCAGCAGCTTAGAACTAGCGGGAGGGACAGATACGCAGTATTTT
>TRBJ1-4|-|-|TRBV4-1
CASSQKTPRGGANYEKLFF
TGCGCCAGCAGCCAAAAAACACCCCGGGGAGGGGCGAACTATGAAAAACTGTTTTTT
>TRBJ1-1|-|once|TRBV7-8
CASSLIRNTEAFF
TGTGCCAGCAGCTTAATCCGGAACACTGAAGCTTTCTTT
>TRBJ2-5|TRBD2|-|TRBV19
CASSSVLAGALKTQYF
TGTGCCAGTAGTTCCGTGTTAGCGGGAGCTTTGAAGACCCAGTACTTC
>TRBJ2-5|-|many|TRBV2
CASSERRETQYF
TGTGCCAGCAGTGAAAGAAGAGAGACCCAGTACTTC
>TRBJ2-3|-|-|TRBV27
CASSSGASTDTQYF
TGTGCCAGCAGTTCCGGGGCCTCCACAGATACGCAGTATTTT
>TRBJ2-6|-|-|TRBV28
CASSPVGLARSGANVLTF
TGTGCCAGCAGCCCAGTCGGACTTGCCAGGTCTGGGGCCAACGTCCTGACTTTC
>TRBJ2-7|TRBD2|-|TRBV7-2
CASSLVGFGGGSSYEQYF
TGTGCCAGCAGCTTAGTCGGCTTTGGCGGGGGAAGCTCCTACGAGCAGTACTTC
>TRBJ2-3|TRBD2|-|TRBV7-8
CASSPLAGFRTDTQYF
TGTGCCAGCAGCCCACTAGCGGGCTTCCGCACAGATACGCAGTATTTT
>TRBJ2-7|-|-|TRBV4-1
CASSQEIWSGTLDEQYF
TGCGCCAGCAGCCAAGAAATTTGGTCCGGCACCCTAGACGAGCAGTACTTC
>TRBJ1-1|TRBD1|-|TRBV5-1
CASRPRQGARGENTEAFF
TGCGCCAGCAGACCCCGACAGGGGGCGCGTGGGGAGAACACTGAAGCTTTCTTT
>TRBJ2-7|TRBD2|-|TRBV29-1
CSVSFGGSTYEQYF
TGCAGCGTTTCATTCGGCGGGAGCACCTACGAGCAGTACTTC
>TRBJ1-1|-|-|TRBV5-1
CASSLGRVGTEAFF
TGCGCCAGCAGCTTGGGCAGGGTCGGCACTGAAGCTTTCTTT
>TRBJ2-3|TRBD2|-|TRBV28
CASSSGLAGGQYF
TGTGCCAGCAGTTCCGGACTAGCGGGAGGGCAGTATTTT
>TRBJ2-3|TRBD1|-|TRBV11-2
CASQQFGGTGGTDTQYF
TGTGCCTCGCAACAATTTGGCGGGACAGGGGGCACAGATACGCAGTATTTT
>TRBJ2-5|-|once|TRBV7-9
CASSLGGSQETQYF
TGTGCCAGCAGCTTAGGTGGCAGCCAAGAGACCCAGTACTTC
>TRBJ1-2|-|-|TRBV7-2
CASSLGPPNYGYTF
TGTGCCAGCAGCTTGGGACCGCCGAACTATGGCTACACCTTC
>TRBJ1-2|TRBD1|-|TRBV10-3
CAISELIRGRVDYGYTF
TGTGCCATCAGTGAGCTCATCAGGGGGCGAGTTGACTATGGCTACACCTTC
>TRBJ1-1|TRBD1|few|TRBV29-1
CSVLRDSGEAFF
TGCAGCGTGCTAAGGGACAGTGGTGAAGCTTTCTTT
>TRBJ1-1|-|-|TRBV27
CASSPSPGGGTEAFF
TGTGCCAGCAGTCCCTCCCCCGGGGGAGGTACTGAAGCTTTCTTT
>TRBJ2-7|-|few|TRBV2
CASSGAHYEQYF
TGTGCCAGCAGTGGGGCCCACTACGAGCAGTACTTC
>TRBJ2-5|TRBD2|few|TRBV7-6
CATSGGAIETQYF
TGTGCCACGTCCGGGGGGGCTATAGAGACCCAGTACTTC
>TRBJ1-3|-|-|TRBV11-2
CASSSGTRSGNTIYF
TGTGCCAGCAGCTCCGGGACTCGCTCTGGAAACACCATATATTTT
>TRBJ1-2|-|-|TRBV6-1
CASTLAGTTNYGYTF
TGTGCCAGCACCCTGGCGGGGACCACTAACTATGGCTACACCTTC
>TRBJ1-2|-|-|TRBV20-1
CSASLGFGYTF
TGCAGTGCTAGTCTGGGGTTTGGCTACACCTTC
>TRBJ2-5|-|-|TRBV27
CASTPKHLGETQYF
TGTGCCAGCACCCCAAAGCACCTCGGGGAGACCCAGTACTTC
>TRBJ1-1|-|-|TRBV9
CASSLSQGNTEAFF
TGTGCCAGCAGCCTATCTCAGGGAAACACTGAAGCTTTCTTT
>TRBJ1-5|-|-|TRBV5-5
CASSSLNSRQHF
TGTGCCAGCAGCTCCCTGAATTCGAGGCAGCATTTT
>TRBJ1-2|-|few|TRBV30
CAWRNRVRTNYGYTF
TGTGCCTGGAGAAACAGGGTACGAACTAACTATGGCTACACCTTC
>TRBJ1-2|-|-|TRBV19
CASSPPSWGYTF
TGTGCCAGTAGTCCCCCTAGCTGGGGCTACACCTTC
>TRBJ2-7|TRBD1|-|TRBV19
CASKETGEAYEQYF
TGTGCCAGTAAGGAGACAGGGGAGGCCTACGAGCAGTACTTC